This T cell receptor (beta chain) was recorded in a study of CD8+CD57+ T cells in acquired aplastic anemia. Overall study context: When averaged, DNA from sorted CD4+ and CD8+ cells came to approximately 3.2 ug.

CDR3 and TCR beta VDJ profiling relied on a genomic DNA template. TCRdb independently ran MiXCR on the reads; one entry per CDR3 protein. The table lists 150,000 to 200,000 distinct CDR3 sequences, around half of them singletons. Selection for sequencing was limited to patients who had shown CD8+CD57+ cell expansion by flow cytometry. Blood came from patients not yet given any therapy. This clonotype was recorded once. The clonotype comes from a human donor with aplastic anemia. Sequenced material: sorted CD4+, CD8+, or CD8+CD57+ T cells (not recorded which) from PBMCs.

The CDR3 protein is CSVEDLVGGSTDTQYF. In DNA form, the CDR3 reads TGCAGCGTTGAAGATCTAGTGGGGGGTAGCACAGATACGCAGTATTTT. V is TRBV29-1 and J is TRBJ2-3, with D tentatively TRBD2 (6 bases). The length of the CDR3 is 16 residues. The germline V gene has CDR1 SQVTM and CDR2 ANQGSEA. Trimming pared 0 bases from V and 0 bases from J, leaving 13 bases between.